These 6 T cell receptor beta chains were sequenced from one sample in a study of OX40 agonist ivuxolimab in advanced cancers. Profiled with immunoSEQ multiplex PCR; TCRdb holds only in-frame clones, not every one. The data show a few thousand clones, around 79% seen once. The sample in question was CD4+ or CD8+ T cells sorted from blood, obtained in a trial of the OX40 agonist ivuxolimab. The receptors originated from an adult with an advanced solid tumor such as melanoma, head and neck, liver or kidney cancer.

The chain is built from TRBV6-5 and TRBJ2-7, with TRBD2 matching 9 bases. Trimming removed 0 bases from V and 1 base from J; junction bases left unmatched: 4. The CDR3 length is 16 residues. Per the germline V gene, CDR1 is MNHEY and CDR2 is SVGAGI. CDR3 region: CASSYSSGGPSYEQYF. CDR3 nucleotides: TGTGCCAGCAGTTACTCGAGCGGGGGGCCGTCCTACGAGCAGTACTTC.

This chain joins TRBV5-1 and TRBJ2-7; 8 bases map to TRBD2. Germline V gene sequence: CDR1 SGHRS, CDR2 YFSETQ. CDR3 length equals 15 residues. V lost 1 base to trimming and J lost 3 bases; unmatched junction nucleotides: 6. CDR3 sequence reads: CASSLTAGGGYEQYF. DNA for the CDR3: TGCGCCAGCAGCTTGACTGCGGGGGGCGGCTACGAGCAGTACTTC.

The rearrangement joins TRBV4-1 to TRBJ2-1; either TRBD1 or TRBD2 may supply D (5 bases each). V dropped 5 bases and J dropped 5 bases, with 13 bases sitting between them. The CDR3 contains 14 residues. Germline V gene data show CDR1 as MGHRA and CDR2 as YSYEKL. CDR3 bases: TGCGCCAGCAGCGTCCGGGACCGCAACAATGAGCAGTTCTTC. Protein: CASSVRDRNNEQFF.

The V gene is TRBV28, the J gene TRBJ2-3, with D unclear. Trimming stripped 5 bases from V and 4 bases from J, with 10 bases between. Germline CDR1 and CDR2: MDHEN and SYDVKM. The CDR3 totals 13 residues. The CDR3 here is CASSPPFPDTQYF. CDR3 nucleotides: TGTGCCAGCAGTCCCCCGTTCCCAGATACGCAGTATTTT.

CDR3 sequence reads: CASTLGGLSGNTIYF. The CDR3 DNA is TGTGCCAGTACCCTAGGGGGACTTTCTGGAAACACCATATATTTT. The chain carries TRBV19 and TRBJ1-3, with a weak D call TRBD1 (6 bases). The CDR3 length is 15 residues. In germline, CDR1 is LNHDA, CDR2 SQIVND (reference sequence). The ends were cut back, 7 bases at V and 1 base at J, with 14 bases in the middle.

The genes are TRBV30 and TRBJ2-3; D unclear. Germline V gene sequence: CDR1 GTSNPN, CDR2 SVGIG (reference sequence). CDR3 length: 12 residues. Trimming took off 2 bases at V and 1 base at J, with 4 bases between the two ends. The CDR3 DNA is TGTGCCTGGAGTCGGGGCACAGATACGCAGTATTTT. Protein product: CAWSRGTDTQYF.